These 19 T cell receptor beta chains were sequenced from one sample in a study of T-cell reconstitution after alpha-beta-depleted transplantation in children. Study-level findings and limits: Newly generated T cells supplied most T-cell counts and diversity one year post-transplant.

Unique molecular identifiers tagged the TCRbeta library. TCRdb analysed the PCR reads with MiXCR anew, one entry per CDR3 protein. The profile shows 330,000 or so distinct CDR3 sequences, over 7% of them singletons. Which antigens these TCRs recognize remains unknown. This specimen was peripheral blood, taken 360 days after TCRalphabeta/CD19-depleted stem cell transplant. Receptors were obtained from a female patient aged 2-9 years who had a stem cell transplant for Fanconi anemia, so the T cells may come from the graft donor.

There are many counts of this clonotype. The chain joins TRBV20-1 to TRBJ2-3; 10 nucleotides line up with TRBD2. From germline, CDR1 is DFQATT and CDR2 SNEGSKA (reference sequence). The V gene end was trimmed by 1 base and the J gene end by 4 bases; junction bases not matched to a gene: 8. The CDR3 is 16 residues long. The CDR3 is CSARVPAGGPPDTQYF. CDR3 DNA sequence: TGCAGTGCTAGAGTTCCAGCGGGGGGGCCCCCAGATACGCAGTATTTT.

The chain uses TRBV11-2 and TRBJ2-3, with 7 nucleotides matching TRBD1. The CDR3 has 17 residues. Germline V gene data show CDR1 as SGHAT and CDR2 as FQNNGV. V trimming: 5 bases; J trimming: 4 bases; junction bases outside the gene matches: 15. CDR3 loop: CASSPPDNRGPPDTQYF. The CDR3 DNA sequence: TGTGCCAGCAGCCCCCCAGATAACAGGGGTCCCCCAGATACGCAGTATTTT.

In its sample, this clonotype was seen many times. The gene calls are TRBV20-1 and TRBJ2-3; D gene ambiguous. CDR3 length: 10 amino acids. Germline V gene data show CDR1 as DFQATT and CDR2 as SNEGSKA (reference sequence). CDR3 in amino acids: CSANTDTQYF. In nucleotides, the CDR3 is TGCAGCGCAAACACAGATACGCAGTATTTT.

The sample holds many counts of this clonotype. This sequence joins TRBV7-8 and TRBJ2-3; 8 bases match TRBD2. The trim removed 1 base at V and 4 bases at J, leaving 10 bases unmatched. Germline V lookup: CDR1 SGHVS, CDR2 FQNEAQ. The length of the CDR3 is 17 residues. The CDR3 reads CASSLVKVAGGADTQYF. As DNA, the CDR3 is TGTGCCAGCAGCTTAGTTAAAGTGGCCGGGGGGGCAGATACGCAGTATTTT.

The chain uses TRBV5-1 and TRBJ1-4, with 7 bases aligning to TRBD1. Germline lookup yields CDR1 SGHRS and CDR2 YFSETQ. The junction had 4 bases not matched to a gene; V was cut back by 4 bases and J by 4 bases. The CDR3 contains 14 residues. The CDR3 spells CASSMDRSNEKLFF. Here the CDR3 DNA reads TGCGCCAGCAGCATGGACAGGAGTAATGAAAAACTGTTTTTT.

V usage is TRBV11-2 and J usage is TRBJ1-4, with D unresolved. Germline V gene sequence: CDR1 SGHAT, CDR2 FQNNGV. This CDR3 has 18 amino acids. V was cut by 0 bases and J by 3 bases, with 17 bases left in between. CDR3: CASSLDPSPGIANEKLFF. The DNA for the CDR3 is TGTGCCAGCAGCTTAGACCCCAGCCCAGGAATAGCTAATGAAAAACTGTTTTTT. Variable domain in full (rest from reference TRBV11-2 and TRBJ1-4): EAGVAQSPRYKIIEKRQSVAFWCNPISGHATLYWYQQILGQGPKLLIQFQNNGVVDDSQLPKDRFSAERLKGVDSTLKIQPAKLEDSAVYLCASSLDPSPGIANEKLFFGSGTQLSVL.

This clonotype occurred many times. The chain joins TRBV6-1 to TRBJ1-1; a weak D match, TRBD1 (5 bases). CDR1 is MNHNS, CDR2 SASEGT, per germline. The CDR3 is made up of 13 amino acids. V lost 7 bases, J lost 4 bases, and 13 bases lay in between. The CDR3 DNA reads TGTGCCAGCACCCAGCGGGGGGGCACTGAAGCTTTCTTT. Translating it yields CASTQRGGTEAFF.

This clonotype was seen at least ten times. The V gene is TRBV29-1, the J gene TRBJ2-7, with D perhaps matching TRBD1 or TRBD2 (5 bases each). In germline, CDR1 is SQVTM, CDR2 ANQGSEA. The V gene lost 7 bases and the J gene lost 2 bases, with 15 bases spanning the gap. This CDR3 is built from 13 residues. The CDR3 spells CSGLRDGPYEQYF. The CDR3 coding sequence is TGCAGCGGACTCCGGGACGGACCCTACGAGCAGTACTTC.

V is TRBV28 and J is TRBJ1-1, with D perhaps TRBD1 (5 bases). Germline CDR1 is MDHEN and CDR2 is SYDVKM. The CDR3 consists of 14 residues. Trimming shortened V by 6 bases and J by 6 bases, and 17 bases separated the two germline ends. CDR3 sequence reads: CASRGTGRRPEAFF. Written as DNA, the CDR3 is TGTGCCAGCAGGGGGACTGGACGTCGGCCTGAAGCTTTCTTT.

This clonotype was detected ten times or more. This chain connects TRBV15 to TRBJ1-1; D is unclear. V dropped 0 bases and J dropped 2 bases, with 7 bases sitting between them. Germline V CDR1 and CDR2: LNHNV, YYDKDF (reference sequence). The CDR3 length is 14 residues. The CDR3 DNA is TGTGCCACCAGCAGAGATCGCCTAAACACTGAAGCTTTCTTT. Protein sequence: CATSRDRLNTEAFF.

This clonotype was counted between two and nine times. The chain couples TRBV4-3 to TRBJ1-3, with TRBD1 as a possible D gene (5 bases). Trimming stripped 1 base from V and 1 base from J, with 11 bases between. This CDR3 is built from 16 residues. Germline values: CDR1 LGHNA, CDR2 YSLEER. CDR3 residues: CASSQGSGTSGNTIYF. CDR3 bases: TGCGCCAGCAGCCAAGGATCCGGGACGTCTGGAAACACCATATATTTT.

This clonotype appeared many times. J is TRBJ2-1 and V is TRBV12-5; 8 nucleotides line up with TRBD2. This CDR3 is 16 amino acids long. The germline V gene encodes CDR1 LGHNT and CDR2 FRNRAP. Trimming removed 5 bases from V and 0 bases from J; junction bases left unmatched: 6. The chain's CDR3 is CASGEKRGSSYNEQFF. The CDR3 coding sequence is TGTGCTAGTGGTGAAAAGCGGGGGAGCTCCTACAATGAGCAGTTCTTC.

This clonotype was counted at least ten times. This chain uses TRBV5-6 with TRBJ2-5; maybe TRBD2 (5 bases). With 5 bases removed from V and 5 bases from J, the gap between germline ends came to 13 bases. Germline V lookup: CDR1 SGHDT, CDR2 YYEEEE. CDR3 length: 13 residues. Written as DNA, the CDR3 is TGTGCCAGCAGAAGTAAAAGGGAGGAGACCCAGTACTTC. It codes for CASRSKREETQYF.

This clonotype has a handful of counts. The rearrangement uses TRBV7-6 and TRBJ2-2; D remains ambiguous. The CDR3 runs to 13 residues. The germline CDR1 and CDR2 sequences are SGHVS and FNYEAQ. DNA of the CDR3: TGTGGAGTGGGATCCCGGAACACCGGGGAGCTGTTTTTT. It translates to CGVGSRNTGELFF.

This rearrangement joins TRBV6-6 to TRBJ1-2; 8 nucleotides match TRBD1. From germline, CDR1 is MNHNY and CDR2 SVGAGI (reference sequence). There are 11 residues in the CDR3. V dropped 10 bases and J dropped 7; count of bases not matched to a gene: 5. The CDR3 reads CATLDRGGYTF. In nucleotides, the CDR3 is TGTGCCACCCTAGACAGGGGTGGCTACACCTTC.

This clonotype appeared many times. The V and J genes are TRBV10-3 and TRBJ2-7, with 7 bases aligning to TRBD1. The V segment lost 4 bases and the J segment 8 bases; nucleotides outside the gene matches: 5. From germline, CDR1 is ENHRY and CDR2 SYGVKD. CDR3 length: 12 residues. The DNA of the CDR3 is TGTGCCATCAGTGGACAGGGTGGCAAGCAGTACGTC. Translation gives CAISGQGGKQYV.

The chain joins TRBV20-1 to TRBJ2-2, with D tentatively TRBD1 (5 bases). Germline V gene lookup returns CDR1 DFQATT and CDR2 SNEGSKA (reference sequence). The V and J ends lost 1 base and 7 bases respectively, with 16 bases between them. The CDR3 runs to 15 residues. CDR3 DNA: TGCAGTGCTAGAGTTCGCAGGGTGGGCATCGGGGAGCTGTTTTTT. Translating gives CSARVRRVGIGELFF.

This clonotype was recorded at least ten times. Here the CDR3 DNA reads TGTGCCAGCAGTACCGGACTAGCGCAAATTCAAGAGACCCAGTACTTC. It is translated as CASSTGLAQIQETQYF. V is TRBV2 and J is TRBJ2-5; 9 nucleotides line up with TRBD2. The junction had 9 bases not matched to a gene; V was cut back by 5 bases and J by 2 bases. Germline CDR1 and CDR2: SNHLY and FYNNEI. The CDR3 is 16 residues long.

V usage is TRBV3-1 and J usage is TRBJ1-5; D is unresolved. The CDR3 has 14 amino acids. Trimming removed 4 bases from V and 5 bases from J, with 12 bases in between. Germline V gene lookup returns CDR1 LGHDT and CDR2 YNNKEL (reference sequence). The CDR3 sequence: CASSRERGDQPQHF. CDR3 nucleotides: TGTGCCAGCAGCCGAGAGAGAGGAGATCAGCCCCAGCATTTT.